This T cell receptor beta chain came from a study of blood T cell repertoires in COVID-19. In the study overall: The United States, Italy and Spain provided the acute and convalescent COVID-19 samples. Sample material is recorded as cDNA or gDNA derived from T cells, B-cell-depleted T cells, or PBMCs.

Per the original data handling: Estimates of nucleated cell counts were drawn from the amplification of reference gene primers. Profiled with immunoSEQ multiplex PCR; TCRdb holds only in-frame clones, not every one. V and J calls plus clone size are reproduced from that table; the DNA served to infer D and trimming. Of some 88,000 clones listed, about 83% are singletons. The germline gives CDR1 SGHDT, CDR2 YYEEEE. The CDR3 consists of 15 residues. V was trimmed by 3 bases and J by 4 bases, leaving 16 bases between them. The chain employs TRBV5-6 and TRBJ1-2; D is undetermined. This receptor was identified in an older woman with acute or convalescent COVID-19. Specimen: peripheral blood. This CDR3 is CASSSGVIWGYGYTF. The DNA of the CDR3 is TGTGCCAGCAGCTCCGGGGTTATCTGGGGCTATGGCTACACCTTC.